The 5 T cell receptor beta chains reported below all come from one sample, sequenced in a study of vaccination and CD4 T cells after COVID-19. TCRdb reprocessed the PCR reads with MiXCR, giving one entry per CDR3 protein. Of 15,000 to 20,000 distinct CDR3 sequences listed, approximately 62% are singletons. The sequences come from CD4+ T cells from blood, collected after SARS-CoV-2 vaccination. All receptors derive from a human donor who had recovered from COVID-19.

V and J are TRBV7-9 and TRBJ1-3; 8 bases align to TRBD1. In germline, CDR1 is SEHNR, CDR2 FQNEAQ (reference sequence). The CDR3 consists of 13 residues. V dropped 5 bases and J dropped 9; count of bases not matched to a gene: 6. CDR3 nucleotides: TGTGCCAGCAGCCTCGGACAGGGAGCCACCATATATTTT. The encoded protein is CASSLGQGATIYF. The full variable domain, its missing parts supplied by reference TRBV7-9 and TRBJ1-3, is DTGVSQNPRHKITKRGQNVTFRCDPISEHNRLYWYRQTLGQGPEFLTYFQNEAQLEKSRLLSDRFSAERPKGSFSTLEIQRTEQGDSAMYLCASSLGQGATIYFGEGSWLTVV.

The rearrangement joins TRBV12-3 or TRBV12-4 to TRBJ2-2; 7 nucleotides align to TRBD1. The ends lost 6 bases at V and 7 bases at J; junction bases unmatched: 5. The CDR3 covers 13 residues. CDR3: CASRRQGIGELFF. The CDR3 DNA is TGTGCCAGCAGACGACAGGGTATCGGGGAGCTGTTTTTT.

This clonotype has a handful of counts. The rearrangement uses TRBV7-2 and TRBJ2-5; 12 positions agree with TRBD2. The CDR3 sequence is 18 residues long. V gave up 3 bases and J gave up 5 bases; unmatched junction bases: 13. CDR1 is SGHTA, CDR2 FQGNSA, per germline. The CDR3 reads CASSLRRTSGISSETQYF. The CDR3 DNA reads TGTGCCAGCAGCTTGAGAAGGACTAGCGGGATATCCTCGGAGACCCAGTACTTC.

This chain joins TRBV20-1 and TRBJ1-5; TRBD1 is a possible D gene (5 bases). Trimming removed 1 base from V and 4 bases from J, with 11 bases in between. The germline CDR1 and CDR2 sequences are DFQATT and SNEGSKA (reference sequence). The CDR3 is 14 residues long. The CDR3 bases are TGCAGTGCTAGAGTTGCAGGGCAAAATCAGCCCCAGCATTTT. It specifies CSARVAGQNQPQHF.

The chain links TRBV21-1 to TRBJ2-3; the table's D gene call, TRBD2, was not cross checked with the DNA. TRBV21-1 is listed as a pseudogene. CDR3 length: 16 amino acids. The CDR3 protein is CASSKSLGLPTDTQYF. The CDR3 region has the DNA TGTGCCAGCAGCAAGTCTCTGGGACTCCCCACAGATACGCAGTATTTT.